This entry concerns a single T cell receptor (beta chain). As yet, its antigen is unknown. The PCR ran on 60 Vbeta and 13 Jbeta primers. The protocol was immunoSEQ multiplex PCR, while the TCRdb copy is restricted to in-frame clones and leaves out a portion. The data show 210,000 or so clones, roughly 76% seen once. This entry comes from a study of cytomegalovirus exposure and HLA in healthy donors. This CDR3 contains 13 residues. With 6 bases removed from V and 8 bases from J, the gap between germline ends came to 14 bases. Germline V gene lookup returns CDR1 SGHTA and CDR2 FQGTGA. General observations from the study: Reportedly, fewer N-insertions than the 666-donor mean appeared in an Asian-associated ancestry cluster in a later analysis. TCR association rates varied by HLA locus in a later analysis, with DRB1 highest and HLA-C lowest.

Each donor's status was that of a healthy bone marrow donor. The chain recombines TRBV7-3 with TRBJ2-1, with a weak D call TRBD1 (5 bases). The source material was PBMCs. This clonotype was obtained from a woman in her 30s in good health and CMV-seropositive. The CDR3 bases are TGTGCCAGCAGATTAGGGGCAGGGTATGAGCAGTTCTTC. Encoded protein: CASRLGAGYEQFF.